This TCR beta chain was found in a study of regulatory T cells in long-lasting Graves disease. This clonotype was counted ten times or more. What it recognizes is unknown. Germline V gene data show CDR1 as SEHNR and CDR2 as FQNEAQ (reference sequence). The trim removed 4 bases at V and 0 bases at J, leaving 4 bases unmatched. This CDR3 is 15 amino acids long. This sample's time point: newly diagnosed GD, antithyroid drugs for less than 3 months. After RNA was extracted from PBMCs, the TCR library was made from it. It was by American Thyroid Association guidelines that Graves' disease was diagnosed. Arm-PCR of CDR3 regions and iRepertoire HTBI primers were the basis on which TCR beta libraries were built. TCRdb analysed the multiplex PCR reads with MiXCR anew, one entry per CDR3 protein. The repertoire holds about half a million distinct CDR3 sequences, with 12% as singletons. Findings and caveats of the study: Persistent Graves' patients had lower TCR diversity than newly diagnosed ones. Persistent disease was associated with favored TRBV28 usage and with favored use of TRBJ1-2 and TRBJ2-5.

These same records also appear under a second study, on T cells in Graves' hyperthyroidism and ophthalmopathy. That work states: During a first-round RT-PCR of the TCR CDR3, the HTBI primer set was used.

Sequences were derived from peripheral blood mononuclear cells (PBMCs), sampled at new diagnosis, from a patient treated with antithyroid drugs. V and J are TRBV7-9 and TRBJ2-7, with TRBD1 matching over 9 bases. The TCR was taken from a woman aged 30 to 39 with Graves disease. CDR3: CASSSTGGSSYEQYF. The DNA for the CDR3 is TGTGCCAGCAGCTCGACAGGGGGGAGCTCCTACGAGCAGTACTTC.